A selection of T cell receptor beta chains follows, all from one sample in a study of siplizumab effects on memory and regulatory T cells. The protocol was immunoSEQ multiplex PCR, while the TCRdb copy is restricted to in-frame clones and leaves out a portion. The table shows around 83,000 clones, with approximately 90% occurring only once. Sequencing was carried out using CD4+ T cells sorted from blood. Source of these receptors: a human donor in good health. Both conserved end residues are part of each CDR3.

j_call,v_call,cdr3_aa
TRBJ2-7,TRBV4-1,CASSQLARTSHEQYF
TRBJ2-4,TRBV29-1,CSVGSSLAKNIQYF
TRBJ2-3,TRBV18,CASSPGGAGGLTDTDTQYF
TRBJ2-1,TRBV28,CASTAGGRGLYNEQFF
TRBJ1-2,TRBV9,CASSVEGSVGTTTF
TRBJ2-3,TRBV6-5,CASSAGTGTDTQYF
TRBJ2-1,TRBV6-1,CASSSRTYNEQFF
TRBJ1-2,TRBV23-1,CASSHAPVFGRGRRGYTF
TRBJ1-1,TRBV6-5,CASSATALNTEAFF
TRBJ2-7,TRBV4-1,CASSQGLAGASEQYF
TRBJ2-7,TRBV6-5,CASRPRTGASYEQYF
TRBJ2-3,TRBV5-1,CASSSTIMTGGTDTQYF
TRBJ2-7,TRBV30,CAWSGSYEQYF
TRBJ2-1,TRBV11-3,CASSPQDIEDEQFF
TRBJ2-7,TRBV29-1,CSVEAPGAYEQYF
TRBJ2-2,TRBV29-1,CSVDGSNTGELFF
TRBJ2-1,TRBV7-9,CASSPPLRDSYNEQFF